These 24 T cell receptor beta chains were all obtained from the same sample, sequenced in a study of response to subunit inactivated influenza vaccine. One entry per CDR3 protein, called by TCRdb with MiXCR from the RT-PCR reads. The sample lists approximately 480,000 distinct CDR3 sequences, approximately 9.9% seen once, with 10% to 15% in the top ten. The material was PBMCs from blood, obtained roughly 48 days after vaccination. These receptors all stem from a man between 45 and 60 years old who received an inactivated influenza vaccine.

This clonotype has at least ten counts. The rearrangement joins TRBV12-3 or TRBV12-4 to TRBJ1-2; perhaps TRBD1 as D (5 bases). V lost 4 bases and J lost 0, with 15 bases in between. The CDR3 has 16 amino acids. The CDR3 DNA sequence: TGTGCCAGCAGTTCGGGACGGCGGCTCACTAACTATGGCTACACCTTC. It specifies CASSSGRRLTNYGYTF.

This clonotype has ten or more counts. The CDR3: CASSLRLAGRNYNEQFF. CDR3 nucleotide sequence: TGTGCCAGCAGCCTCAGACTTGCGGGACGCAACTACAATGAGCAGTTCTTC. This rearrangement joins TRBV7-2 to TRBJ2-1, with D possibly TRBD2 on 6 matching bases. Germline V gene sequence: CDR1 SGHTA, CDR2 FQGNSA. The length of the CDR3 is 17 residues. V shed 5 bases and J shed 3 bases, with 20 bases lying between them.

J is TRBJ1-1 and V is TRBV7-2, with 8 bases lining up with TRBD1. This CDR3 spans 15 amino acids. Germline V gene lookup returns CDR1 SGHTA and CDR2 FQGNSA. V shed 3 bases and J 1 base; nucleotides not matched to a gene: 4. CDR3 residues: CASSFLTGANTEAFF. The DNA for the CDR3 is TGTGCCAGCAGCTTCCTGACAGGGGCGAACACTGAAGCTTTCTTT.

This clonotype was seen ten or more times. The chain recombines TRBV29-1 with TRBJ2-2; TRBD1 aligns across 9 bases. Germline V gene sequence: CDR1 SQVTM, CDR2 ANQGSEA. The CDR3 is 12 residues long. V was clipped by 7 bases and J by 8 bases; unmatched bases: 5. The DNA for the CDR3 is TGCAGCGCCACACAGGGGGCTGGGGAGCTGTTTTTT. Protein sequence: CSATQGAGELFF.

The genes are TRBV12-3 or TRBV12-4 and TRBJ2-1, with 9 bases lining up with TRBD2. This CDR3 has 15 residues. Trimming at V came to 6 bases and at J to 4 bases, leaving 7 bases not matched to a gene. This chain's CDR3 is CASSSAGGRYNEQFF. The DNA for the CDR3 is TGTGCCAGCAGCTCAGCGGGGGGTCGGTACAATGAGCAGTTCTTC.

This clonotype was seen more than once but under ten times. The V gene is TRBV4-3, the J gene TRBJ2-2; a weak D match, TRBD2 (5 bases). Trimming pared 0 bases from V and 5 bases from J, leaving 7 bases between. The CDR3 covers 14 residues. Looked up from germline, CDR1 is LGHNA and CDR2 is YSLEER. Here the CDR3 DNA reads TGCGCCAGCAGCCAAGAGAGAGGGACCGGGGAGCTGTTTTTT. Its protein product is CASSQERGTGELFF.

This clonotype was counted only a few times. The chain combines TRBV4-1 with TRBJ2-7; TRBD2 agrees at 8 bases. The CDR3 has 16 amino acids. J was trimmed by 0 bases and V by 3 bases; bases with no gene match: 7. Germline assignment: CDR1 MGHRA and CDR2 YSYEKL. CDR3 region: CASSQRRGADSYEQYF. CDR3 DNA sequence: TGCGCCAGCAGCCAGCGGCGGGGGGCCGACTCCTACGAGCAGTACTTC.

This chain links TRBV7-3 with TRBJ2-3; no reliable D call. CDR3 size: 12 residues. In germline, CDR1 is SGHTA, CDR2 FQGTGA. Trimming pared 4 bases from V and 8 bases from J, leaving 10 bases between. CDR3 in amino acids: CASSSAGGTQYF. The DNA of the CDR3 is TGTGCCAGCAGCTCAGCCGGCGGTACGCAGTATTTT.

V gene TRBV7-2 combines with J gene TRBJ2-1; a weak D match, TRBD2 (6 bases). Looked up from germline, CDR1 is SGHTA and CDR2 is FQGNSA. V was shortened by 1 base and J by 3 bases, with 13 bases between the two germline ends. The CDR3 spans 16 residues. CDR3 amino acids: CASSLDSGASYNEQFF. The CDR3 DNA sequence: TGTGCCAGCAGCTTAGATTCGGGAGCCAGCTACAATGAGCAGTTCTTC.

The sample holds many counts of this clonotype. CDR3 loop: CASSPTSSTQYF. The CDR3 nucleotides are TGTGCCAGCAGTCCTACTAGTAGCACCCAGTACTTC. V is TRBV6-6 and J is TRBJ2-5, with D possibly matching TRBD2 (5 bases). V dropped 5 bases and J dropped 8 bases, with 12 bases sitting between them. Germline lookup yields CDR1 MNHNY and CDR2 SVGAGI (reference sequence). The CDR3 runs 12 residues.

This clonotype occurred a few times. This chain uses TRBV5-1 with TRBJ1-1, with no clear D. CDR1 is SGHRS, CDR2 YFSETQ, per germline. The CDR3 has 14 residues. Deletions cut 3 bases from V and 7 bases from J, with 16 bases between. The CDR3 spells CASSSVQEGVEAFF. The CDR3 bases are TGCGCCAGCAGCTCAGTCCAGGAGGGCGTTGAAGCTTTCTTT.

This clonotype has more than one count but fewer than ten. The chain uses TRBV29-1 and TRBJ2-7; 9 bases agree with TRBD2. J gave up 3 bases and V 2 bases, and 5 bases lay outside the gene matches. The CDR3 is made up of 14 amino acids. The germline V gene encodes CDR1 SQVTM and CDR2 ANQGSEA. The CDR3 reads CSVELAGNYYEQYF. The CDR3 region has the DNA TGCAGCGTTGAACTAGCGGGAAACTACTACGAGCAGTACTTC.

This clonotype was detected a few times. V usage is TRBV6-2 or TRBV6-3 and J usage is TRBJ1-5; D might be TRBD1 (5 bases). CDR3 size: 15 residues. CDR1 and CDR2 from the germline V gene are MNHEY and SVGEGT. The V end lost 7 bases, the J end lost 0 bases, and 13 bases lay between the germline ends. The CDR3 here is CASNVGGYSNQPQHF. The CDR3 DNA follows: TGTGCCAGCAACGTCGGGGGATATAGCAATCAGCCCCAGCATTTT.

This clonotype was found many times. This chain joins TRBV10-3 and TRBJ2-1, with TRBD2 matching 10 bases. Per germline, CDR1 ENHRY and CDR2 SYGVKD. This CDR3 is 14 amino acids long. Trimming took 10 bases from V and 1 from J; bases not matched to a gene: 4. The CDR3 spells CATRTSGSYNEQFF. As DNA, the CDR3 is TGTGCCACGAGGACTAGCGGTTCCTACAATGAGCAGTTCTTC.

With regard to this clonotype: A much larger clonotype is one base distant, so this may be a read error. The chain combines TRBV4-2 with TRBJ1-4, with unresolved D. The germline V gene has CDR1 LGHNA and CDR2 YNFKEQ. CDR3 length: 13 residues. Between the trimmed V and J ends, which lost 3 bases and 10 bases, there was a span of 12 bases. CDR3 loop: CASSQRQDAKLFF. DNA for the CDR3: TGTGCCAGCAGCCAGAGGCAGGATGCAAAACTGTTTTTT.

This clonotype turned up a few times. This chain uses TRBV3-1 with TRBJ2-7; D is perhaps TRBD2 (5 bases). Germline assignment: CDR1 LGHDT and CDR2 YNNKEL (reference sequence). V was shortened by 0 bases and J by 2 bases, with 20 bases between the two germline ends. This CDR3 comprises 18 residues. The chain's CDR3 is CASSQDPPGKTSTYEQYF. In nucleotides, the CDR3 is TGTGCCAGCAGCCAAGACCCTCCCGGGAAGACGTCCACCTACGAGCAGTACTTC.

This clonotype was detected ten times or more. CDR3 sequence reads: CASNRAPGETQYF. The CDR3, as DNA: TGTGCGAGCAACAGGGCACCCGGAGAGACCCAGTACTTC. The rearrangement uses TRBV19 and TRBJ2-5; possible D gene TRBD1, 6 bases. The CDR3 length is 13 residues. Germline V lookup: CDR1 LNHDA, CDR2 SQIVND (reference sequence).

This clonotype was seen many times. The V call is TRBV5-1, the J call TRBJ2-7; D remains unclear. The CDR3 sequence is 13 residues long. Germline CDR1 reads SGHRS; CDR2 reads YFSETQ. Trimming took 0 bases from V and 4 from J, leaving 8 bases between them. The CDR3 spells CASSLDYGYEQYF. CDR3 nucleotides: TGCGCCAGCAGCTTGGACTACGGTTACGAGCAGTACTTC.

V gene TRBV5-1 combines with J gene TRBJ2-3, with D uncertain. The germline V gene encodes CDR1 SGHRS and CDR2 YFSETQ. The CDR3 contains 14 residues. The V gene lost 3 bases and the J gene lost 3 bases, with 11 bases spanning the gap. For the CDR3, the DNA is TGCGCCAGCAGCTCCGGTGGGGTTACAGATACGCAGTATTTT. Encoded protein: CASSSGGVTDTQYF.

This clonotype was found a few times. The rearrangement links TRBV27 to TRBJ2-1; D remains unclear. CDR1 MNHEY and CDR2 SMNVEV come from the germline V gene (reference sequence). The ends were cut back, 6 bases at V and 0 bases at J, with 15 bases in the middle. The CDR3 runs to 16 residues. The CDR3 here is CASSFGGVSSYNEQFF. In DNA form, the CDR3 reads TGTGCCAGCAGCTTCGGTGGGGTCAGCTCCTACAATGAGCAGTTCTTC.

At least ten counts were recorded for this clonotype. The gene calls are TRBV29-1 and TRBJ2-7; D possibly corresponds to TRBD2 (5 bases). The CDR3 is 13 amino acids. Germline V CDR1 and CDR2: SQVTM, ANQGSEA. Trimming stripped 6 bases from V and 3 bases from J, with 15 bases between. In nucleotides, the CDR3 is TGCAGCGTAGGACGAGGAGGCTTCTACGAGCAGTACTTC. Protein sequence: CSVGRGGFYEQYF.

This CDR3 is CASSLGSGEYEQYF. The CDR3 nucleotides read TGTGCCAGCAGTTTAGGTTCGGGCGAGTACGAGCAGTACTTC. The V and J genes are TRBV28 and TRBJ2-7; no reliable D call. The germline CDR1 and CDR2 sequences are MDHEN and SYDVKM. Trimming removed 2 bases from V and 4 bases from J, with 12 bases in between. This CDR3 is built from 14 residues. Based on the CDR3 plus reference TRBV28 and TRBJ2-7, the full variable domain is DVKVTQSSRYLVKRTGEKVFLECVQDMDHENMFWYRQDPGLGLRLIYFSYDVKMKEKGDIPEGYSVSREKKERFSLILESASTNQTSMYLCASSLGSGEYEQYFGPGTRLTVT.

J is TRBJ2-2 and V is TRBV4-2; D uncertain. The CDR3 extends over 17 amino acids. Germline V lookup: CDR1 LGHNA, CDR2 YNFKEQ. V was pared by 1 base and J by 9 bases, with 21 bases between. For the CDR3, the DNA is TGTGCCAGCAGCCAAGCGTGGCCCGGTGGCAGAAAAAGGGAGCTGTTTTTT. Translated, it gives CASSQAWPGGRKRELFF.

This clonotype was picked up many times. This chain links TRBV6-2 or TRBV6-3 with TRBJ2-1, with 14 bases lining up with TRBD2. The CDR3 totals 17 residues. Unmatched junction bases numbered 5, after V lost 7 bases and J lost 0 bases. From germline, CDR1 is MNHEY and CDR2 SVGEGT. The CDR3 region is CASKGLAGGRSYNEQFF. The CDR3 nucleotides read TGTGCCAGCAAAGGACTAGCGGGAGGACGCTCCTACAATGAGCAGTTCTTC.